What follows are 16 T cell receptor beta chains derived from one specimen sequenced in a study of beta chain features in type 1 diabetes. The study reverse transcribed the entire isolated RNA, so it sequenced expressed TCRB transcripts. Using immunoSEQ multiplex PCR, the repertoire was profiled, and TCRdb retains in-frame clones only, with some absent. The data show 200,000 to 250,000 clones, 68% seen once. The sample comprised naive CD4+ T cells from blood. The receptors stem from a man between 25 and 39 years old in good health.

The chain uses TRBV30 and TRBJ2-7, with D possibly being TRBD2 (5 bases). Germline V gene lookup returns CDR1 GTSNPN and CDR2 SVGIG (reference sequence). V lost 2 bases to trimming and J lost 4 bases, with 15 bases between them. The CDR3 is 14 residues long. For the CDR3, the DNA is TGTGCCTGGAGTCTCCGACGGGATTCTTACGAGCAGTACTTC. This encodes CAWSLRRDSYEQYF.

J is TRBJ1-1 and V is TRBV29-1; no clear D. V shed 6 bases and J shed 2 bases, with 13 bases lying between them. CDR1 is SQVTM, CDR2 ANQGSEA, per germline. The CDR3 length is 13 residues. The CDR3 here is CSVLNGVNTEAFF. The CDR3, as DNA: TGCAGCGTACTAAACGGGGTTAACACTGAAGCTTTCTTT.

This clone was detected only a few times. This chain uses TRBV5-1 with TRBJ1-1, with D hard to call. CDR1 is SGHRS and CDR2 is YFSETQ in the germline V gene. The CDR3 is made up of 14 amino acids. The V end was cut by 2 bases, the J end by 0 bases, with 8 bases between. The CDR3 spells CASSFSGVNTEAFF. In DNA, the CDR3 is TGCGCCAGCAGCTTCTCAGGCGTGAACACTGAAGCTTTCTTT.

The chain couples TRBV11-2 to TRBJ2-3, with D tentatively TRBD2 (5 bases). Trimming cost V 6 bases and J 3 bases, with 19 bases left between them. The CDR3 consists of 16 residues. Germline CDR1 SGHAT, CDR2 FQNNGV. CDR3 nucleotide sequence: TGTGCCAGCAGGCAACCGGGGTCAAAGATAACAGATACGCAGTATTTT. Its protein product is CASRQPGSKITDTQYF. Full variable domain (rest looked up from reference TRBV11-2 and TRBJ2-3): EAGVAQSPRYKIIEKRQSVAFWCNPISGHATLYWYQQILGQGPKLLIQFQNNGVVDDSQLPKDRFSAERLKGVDSTLKIQPAKLEDSAVYLCASRQPGSKITDTQYFGPGTRLTVL.

The chain joins TRBV7-9 to TRBJ2-7; D not resolved. Trimming cost V 5 bases and J 4 bases, with 18 bases left between them. The CDR3 consists of 15 residues. The germline CDR1 and CDR2 sequences are SEHNR and FQNEAQ (reference sequence). The CDR3 nucleotides read TGTGCCAGCAGCCCCCTCGGACCCTCCCCTTACGAGCAGTACTTC. Protein product: CASSPLGPSPYEQYF.

This sequence joins TRBV29-1 and TRBJ2-1; D might be TRBD2 (6 bases). In germline, CDR1 is SQVTM, CDR2 ANQGSEA. Trimming took off 6 bases at V and 7 bases at J, with 16 bases between the two ends. This CDR3 has 13 residues. CDR3 in amino acids: CSVIGGGTNEQFF. The DNA of the CDR3 is TGCAGCGTCATAGGAGGCGGGACGAATGAGCAGTTCTTC.

This clone was seen more than once but under ten times. The CDR3 nucleotides are TGTGCCTGGAGTGCCTTGACAGGGATCCAAGAGACCCAGTACTTC. It codes for CAWSALTGIQETQYF. The rearrangement uses TRBV30 and TRBJ2-5; 7 bases match TRBD1. From germline, CDR1 is GTSNPN and CDR2 SVGIG (reference sequence). The V and J ends lost 1 base and 1 base, in that order; junction bases with no gene match: 6. The CDR3 loop spans 15 amino acids.

V usage is TRBV20-1 and J usage is TRBJ2-3, with unresolved D. Germline V lookup: CDR1 DFQATT, CDR2 SNEGSKA (reference sequence). The CDR3 sequence is 11 residues long. The V end was cut by 4 bases, the J end by 6 bases, with 8 bases between. CDR3 sequence: CSAMVGDTQYF. The CDR3 nucleotides read TGCAGTGCTATGGTGGGCGATACGCAGTATTTT.

As concerns this clone: Other DNA sequences from this sample encode an identical CDR3 as well. This chain links TRBV9 with TRBJ2-5; unclear D gene. CDR1 SGDLS and CDR2 YYNGEE come from the germline V gene. The CDR3 extends over 13 amino acids. V was trimmed by 1 base and J by 1 base, leaving 5 bases between them. As DNA, the CDR3 is TGTGCCAGCAGCGTATCCGGCCAAGAGACCCAGTACTTC. Residues: CASSVSGQETQYF. The variable domain in full, with the rest retrieved from reference TRBV9 and TRBJ2-5, is DSGVTQTPKHLITATGQRVTLRCSPRSGDLSVYWYQQSLDQGLQFLIQYYNGEERAKGNILERFSAQQFPDLHSELNLSSLELGDSALYFCASSVSGQETQYFGPGTRLLVL.

This chain joins TRBV4-1 and TRBJ2-7; D is ambiguous. CDR1 MGHRA and CDR2 YSYEKL come from the germline V gene. The CDR3 is 12 amino acids. Trimming shortened V by 0 bases and J by 6 bases, and 6 bases separated the two germline ends. CDR3 sequence (DNA): TGCGCCAGCAGCCAAGAGTATAGCGAGCAGTACTTC. This gives the protein CASSQEYSEQYF.

This clone was seen more than once but under ten times. CDR3 region: CAWKGTQYF. CDR3 nucleotides: TGTGCCTGGAAAGGTACCCAGTACTTC. The chain carries TRBV30 and TRBJ2-5; no firm D call. The CDR3 loop spans 9 amino acids. Germline CDR1 and CDR2: GTSNPN and SVGIG (reference sequence). Trimming left V 4 bases short and J 8 bases short, with 5 bases between.

The chain employs TRBV13 and TRBJ1-2; TRBD1 might be the D (6 bases). In germline, CDR1 is PRHDT, CDR2 FYEKMQ (reference sequence). The V end was cut by 6 bases, the J end by 7 bases, with 24 bases between. This CDR3 region has 16 residues. The CDR3 loop reads CASSSGTAGATGGYTF. The CDR3 DNA sequence: TGTGCCAGCAGTAGCGGAACGGCAGGCGCGACAGGTGGCTACACCTTC.

This chain uses TRBV7-9 with TRBJ2-7, with 8 bases lining up with TRBD2. The CDR3 is made up of 15 amino acids. V lost 2 bases and J lost 0; bases outside the gene matches: 3. CDR1 is SEHNR, CDR2 FQNEAQ, per germline (reference sequence). In nucleotides, the CDR3 is TGTGCCAGCAGCTTAATGAGCGGGAGCTCCTACGAGCAGTACTTC. Encoded protein: CASSLMSGSSYEQYF.

The chain carries TRBV25-1 and TRBJ2-4, with TRBD1 identical over 9 bases. Germline V CDR1 and CDR2: MGHDK, SYGVNS. This CDR3 has 15 amino acids. The V and J ends lost 5 bases and 5 bases, in that order; junction bases with no gene match: 7. DNA for the CDR3: TGTGCCAGCAGTCCAAGGGGACAGGGCGAAAACATTCAGTACTTC. Translating gives CASSPRGQGENIQYF.

As DNA, the CDR3 is TGTGCCAGCAGAGGGACACGAGATTCACCCCTCCACTTT. It encodes CASRGTRDSPLHF. The rearrangement links TRBV2 to TRBJ1-6; possibly TRBD1 for D (6 bases). Germline CDR1 reads SNHLY; CDR2 reads FYNNEI. The CDR3 loop spans 13 amino acids. V was cut by 6 bases and J by 8 bases, with 11 bases left in between.

The gene calls are TRBV6-5 and TRBJ2-1; 8 bases map to TRBD2. In germline, CDR1 is MNHEY, CDR2 SVGAGI. V lost 5 bases and J lost 5; bases outside the gene matches: 5. This CDR3 contains 14 residues. The CDR3 is CASSTGTRHNEQFF. In nucleotides, the CDR3 is TGTGCCAGCAGTACCGGGACTAGGCACAATGAGCAGTTCTTC.